This entry features one TCR beta chain sequence. The data derive from a study of control samples from healthy donors and cancer patients. V was trimmed by 5 bases and J by 0 bases, leaving 23 bases between them. This CDR3 has 19 residues. Germline V gene sequence: CDR1 MNHNY, CDR2 SVGAGI (reference sequence). Clones were read by immunoSEQ multiplex PCR, and TCRdb kept only the in-frame ones, dropping some. The sample lists more than 60,000 clones, about 90% occurring once. Sequencing was performed on PBMCs. The chain combines TRBV6-6 with TRBJ1-3; D is possibly TRBD1 (5 bases). This sequence originates from a man in his sixties with colorectal cancer. CDR3 sequence (DNA): TGTGCCAGCAGTCAACTGCAAACGGGGGGACCTAGCTCTGGAAACACCATATATTTT. It yields the protein CASSQLQTGGPSSGNTIYF.